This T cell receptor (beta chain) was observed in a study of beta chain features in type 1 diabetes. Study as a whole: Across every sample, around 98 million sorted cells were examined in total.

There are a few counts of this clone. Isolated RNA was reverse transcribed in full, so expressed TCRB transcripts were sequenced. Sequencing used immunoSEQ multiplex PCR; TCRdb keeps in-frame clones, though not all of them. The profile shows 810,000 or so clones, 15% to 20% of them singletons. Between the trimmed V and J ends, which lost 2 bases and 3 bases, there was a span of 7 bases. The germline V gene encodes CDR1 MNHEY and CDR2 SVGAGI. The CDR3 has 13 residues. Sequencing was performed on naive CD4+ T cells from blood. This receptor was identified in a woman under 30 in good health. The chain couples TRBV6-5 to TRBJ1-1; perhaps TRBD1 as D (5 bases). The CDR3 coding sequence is TGTGCCAGCAGTTACGGGGGGTACACTGAAGCTTTCTTT. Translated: CASSYGGYTEAFF.